The clone carrying this T cell receptor (beta chain) came up a few times. TRB rearrangements were amplified by multiplex PCR with BIOMED2 TRB-A/B primers. TCRdb passed the multiplex PCR reads through MiXCR, listing each CDR3 protein once. The table shows under 4,500 distinct CDR3 sequences, with less than 30% occurring only once. This specimen comes from a study of T and B cells in COVID-19 patients. TRB was amplified from about 250-500 ng of blood genomic DNA. This CDR3 comprises 11 residues. The V gene lost 5 bases and the J gene lost 5 bases, with 6 bases spanning the gap. Germline values: CDR1 SGHAT, CDR2 FQNNGV.

This TCR was recovered from a human donor with active COVID-19. The chain joins TRBV11-2 to TRBJ2-5; a possible D gene is TRBD1 (6 bases). Material: blood. CDR3 bases: TGTGCCAGCAGCCAGGGGGAGACCCAGTACTTC. Amino acid sequence: CASSQGETQYF.